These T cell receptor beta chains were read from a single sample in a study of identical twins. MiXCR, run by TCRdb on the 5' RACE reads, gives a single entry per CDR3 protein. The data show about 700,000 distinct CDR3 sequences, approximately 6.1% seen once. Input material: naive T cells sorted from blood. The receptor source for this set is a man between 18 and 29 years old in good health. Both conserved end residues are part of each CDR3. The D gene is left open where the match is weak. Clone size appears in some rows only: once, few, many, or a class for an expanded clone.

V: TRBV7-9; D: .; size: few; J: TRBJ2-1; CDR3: CASSRGGLMYNEQFF; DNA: TGTGCCAGCAGCAGAGGGGGGTTGATGTACAATGAGCAGTTCTTC
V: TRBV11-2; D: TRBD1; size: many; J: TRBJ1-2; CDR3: CASSPLQGNKGGYTF; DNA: TGTGCCAGCAGCCCGTTACAGGGGAATAAGGGCGGCTACACCTTC
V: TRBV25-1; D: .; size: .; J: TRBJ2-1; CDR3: CASKGIDEQFF; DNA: TGTGCCAGCAAGGGGATCGATGAGCAGTTCTTC
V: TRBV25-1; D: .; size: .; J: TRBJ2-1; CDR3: CASSPPPLGAYNEQFF; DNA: TGTGCCAGCAGTCCTCCACCTTTGGGGGCTTACAATGAGCAGTTCTTC
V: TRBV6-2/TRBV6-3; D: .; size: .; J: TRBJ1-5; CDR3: CASSRPLSYNQPQHF; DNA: TGTGCCAGCAGTCGGCCGCTAAGCTACAACCAGCCCCAGCATTTT
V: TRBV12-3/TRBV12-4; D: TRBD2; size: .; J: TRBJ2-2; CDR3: CASSLSGGAPGELFF; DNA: TGTGCCAGCAGTTTAAGCGGGGGGGCGCCCGGGGAGCTGTTTTTT
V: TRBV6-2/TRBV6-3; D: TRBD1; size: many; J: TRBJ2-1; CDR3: CASRDQQGAYNEQFF; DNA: TGTGCCAGCAGGGACCAACAGGGGGCCTACAATGAGCAGTTCTTC
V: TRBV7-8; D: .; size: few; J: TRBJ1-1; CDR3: CASSPDRASNTEAFF; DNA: TGTGCCAGCAGCCCTGACCGGGCCTCAAACACTGAAGCTTTCTTT
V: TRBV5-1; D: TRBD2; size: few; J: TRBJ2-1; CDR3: CASSLVNLAGGVSYNEQFF; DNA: TGCGCCAGCAGCTTGGTGAACCTAGCGGGAGGAGTCTCCTACAATGAGCAGTTCTTC
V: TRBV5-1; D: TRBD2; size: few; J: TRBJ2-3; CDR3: CASSFLAGARSTDTQYF; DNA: TGCGCCAGCAGCTTCCTAGCGGGAGCCCGTTCCACAGATACGCAGTATTTT
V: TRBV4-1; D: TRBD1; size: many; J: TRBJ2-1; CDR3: CASFGTGGVAGNWDNEQFF; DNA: TGCGCCAGCTTTGGGACAGGGGGAGTAGCCGGAAATTGGGACAATGAGCAGTTCTTC
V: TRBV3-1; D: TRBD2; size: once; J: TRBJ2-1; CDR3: CASSQSELAGALVEQFF; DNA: TGTGCCAGCAGCCAGAGTGAGCTAGCGGGAGCTCTTGTTGAGCAGTTCTTC
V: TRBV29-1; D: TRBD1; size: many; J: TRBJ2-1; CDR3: CSVEDPGTGANGQFF; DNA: TGCAGCGTTGAAGATCCCGGGACAGGGGCCAACGGGCAGTTCTTC
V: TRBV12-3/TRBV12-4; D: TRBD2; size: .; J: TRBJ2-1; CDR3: CASSLRASGSISYNEQFF; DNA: TGTGCCAGCAGTTTAAGGGCTAGCGGGAGTATTTCCTACAATGAGCAGTTCTTC
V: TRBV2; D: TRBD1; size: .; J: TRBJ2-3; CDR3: CASSETGGADTQYF; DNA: TGTGCCAGCAGTGAGACAGGGGGCGCAGATACGCAGTATTTT
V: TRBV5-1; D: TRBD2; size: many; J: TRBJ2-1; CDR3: CASSLASGANEQFF; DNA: TGCGCCAGCAGCTTGGCTAGCGGGGCCAATGAGCAGTTCTTC
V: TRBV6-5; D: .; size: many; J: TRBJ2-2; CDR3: CASSYGGETGELFF; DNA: TGTGCCAGCAGTTATGGCGGGGAAACCGGGGAGCTGTTTTTT
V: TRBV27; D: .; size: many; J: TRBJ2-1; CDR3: CASSSRNEQFF; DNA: TGTGCCAGTTCCAGTAGGAATGAGCAGTTCTTC
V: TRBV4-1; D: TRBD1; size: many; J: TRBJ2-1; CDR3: CASSSGTGEYNEQFF; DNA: TGCGCCAGCAGCTCCGGGACAGGGGAATACAATGAGCAGTTCTTC
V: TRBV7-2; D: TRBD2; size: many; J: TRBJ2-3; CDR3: CASSISTTSGTDTQYF; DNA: TGTGCCAGCAGCATAAGTACGACTAGCGGCACAGATACGCAGTATTTT
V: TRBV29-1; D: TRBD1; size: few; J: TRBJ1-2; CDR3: CSVEDSGTGKGGYTF; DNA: TGCAGCGTTGAAGATAGTGGGACAGGGAAGGGAGGCTACACCTTC
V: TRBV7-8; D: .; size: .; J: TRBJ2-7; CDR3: CASNPSSGTYEQYF; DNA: TGTGCCAGCAACCCATCCAGTGGGACCTACGAGCAGTACTTC
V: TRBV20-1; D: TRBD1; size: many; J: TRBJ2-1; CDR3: CSARDPGTGNNEQFF; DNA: TGCAGTGCTAGAGATCCCGGGACAGGGAACAATGAGCAGTTCTTC
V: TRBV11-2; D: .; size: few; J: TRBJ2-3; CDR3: CASSPRGTSSTDTQYF; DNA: TGTGCCAGCAGCCCCCGAGGGACCTCGAGCACAGATACGCAGTATTTT
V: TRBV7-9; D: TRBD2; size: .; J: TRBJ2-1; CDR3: CASSLGDYYYNEQFF; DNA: TGTGCCAGCAGCTTAGGGGACTACTACTACAATGAGCAGTTCTTC
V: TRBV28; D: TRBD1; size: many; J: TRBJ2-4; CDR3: CASSPRYRGAKNIQYF; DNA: TGTGCCAGCAGCCCCCGTTACAGGGGAGCCAAAAACATTCAGTACTTC
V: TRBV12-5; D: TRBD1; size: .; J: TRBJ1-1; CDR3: CASGLVTGGANTEAFF; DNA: TGTGCTAGTGGTTTGGTGACAGGGGGCGCAAACACTGAAGCTTTCTTT
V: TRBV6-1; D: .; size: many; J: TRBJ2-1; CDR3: CASRRNEPYSGRDEQFF; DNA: TGTGCCAGCAGACGCAACGAACCGTACTCGGGGCGGGATGAGCAGTTCTTC
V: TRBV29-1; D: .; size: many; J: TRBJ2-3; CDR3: CSAREQYF; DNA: TGCAGCGCCAGAGAGCAGTATTTT
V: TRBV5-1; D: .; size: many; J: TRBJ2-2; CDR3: CASSLDGRETGELFF; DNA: TGCGCCAGCAGCTTGGATGGCAGGGAGACCGGGGAGCTGTTTTTT
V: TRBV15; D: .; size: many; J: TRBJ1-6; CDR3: CATSRAGPPNSPLHF; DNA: TGTGCCACCAGCAGAGCCGGACCGCCCAATTCACCCCTCCACTTT
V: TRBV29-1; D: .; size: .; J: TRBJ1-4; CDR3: CSAELQVSNEKLFF; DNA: TGCAGCGCAGAGTTACAGGTTTCTAATGAAAAACTGTTTTTT
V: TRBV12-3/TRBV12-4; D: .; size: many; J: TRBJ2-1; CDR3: CASVAGNEQFF; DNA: TGTGCCAGCGTTGCAGGGAATGAGCAGTTCTTC
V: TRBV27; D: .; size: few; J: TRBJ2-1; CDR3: CASSRLGPGEQFF; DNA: TGTGCCAGCAGCCGACTCGGTCCCGGAGAGCAGTTCTTC
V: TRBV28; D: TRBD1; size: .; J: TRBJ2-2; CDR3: CASKTTGAGAGELFF; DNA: TGTGCCAGCAAAACAACAGGGGCGGGCGCCGGGGAGCTGTTTTTT
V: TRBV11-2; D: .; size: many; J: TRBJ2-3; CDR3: CASSETGVVDTQYF; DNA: TGTGCCAGCAGCGAAACGGGAGTCGTAGATACGCAGTATTTT
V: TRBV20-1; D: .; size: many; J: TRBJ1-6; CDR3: CSARVSGGSYNSPLHF; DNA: TGCAGTGCTAGAGTATCTGGGGGCAGCTATAATTCACCCCTCCACTTT
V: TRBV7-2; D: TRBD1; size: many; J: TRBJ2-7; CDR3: CASSADRGPLYEQYF; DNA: TGTGCCAGCAGCGCGGACAGGGGTCCCCTCTACGAGCAGTACTTC
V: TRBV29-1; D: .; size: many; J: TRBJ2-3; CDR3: CSARGRTDTQYF; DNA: TGCAGCGCGAGGGGTCGCACAGATACGCAGTATTTT
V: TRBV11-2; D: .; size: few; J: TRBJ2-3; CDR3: CASSSQASTDTQYF; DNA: TGTGCCAGCAGCTCACAGGCTAGCACAGATACGCAGTATTTT
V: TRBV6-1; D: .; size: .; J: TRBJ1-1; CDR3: CASSHELNTEAFF; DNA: TGTGCCAGCAGCCATGAACTGAACACTGAAGCTTTCTTT
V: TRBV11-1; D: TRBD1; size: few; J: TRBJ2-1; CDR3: CASSSLSQGDEQFF; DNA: TGTGCCAGCAGTTCACTTTCACAGGGGGATGAGCAGTTCTTC
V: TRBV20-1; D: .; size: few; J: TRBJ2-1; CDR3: CSASFFRSYNEQFF; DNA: TGCAGTGCTAGTTTTTTCAGGTCCTACAATGAGCAGTTCTTC
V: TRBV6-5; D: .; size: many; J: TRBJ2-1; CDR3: CASSYSVASEYNEQFF; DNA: TGTGCCAGCAGTTACTCGGTAGCTAGCGAGTACAATGAGCAGTTCTTC
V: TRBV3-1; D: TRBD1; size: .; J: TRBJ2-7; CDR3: CASQTNTGVAYEQYF; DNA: TGTGCCAGCCAGACAAATACAGGGGTAGCCTACGAGCAGTACTTC
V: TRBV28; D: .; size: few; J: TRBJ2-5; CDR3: CASSIAEETQYF; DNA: TGTGCCAGCAGTATAGCGGAAGAGACCCAGTACTTC
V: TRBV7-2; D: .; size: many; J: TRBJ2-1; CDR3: CASSKQQTSNEQFF; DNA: TGTGCCAGCAGCAAACAGCAGACAAGCAATGAGCAGTTCTTC
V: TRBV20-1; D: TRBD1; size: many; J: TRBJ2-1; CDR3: CSAGGQGYNEQFF; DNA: TGCAGTGCTGGAGGACAGGGCTACAATGAGCAGTTCTTC
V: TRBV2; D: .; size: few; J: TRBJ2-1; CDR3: CASSPRRGRANSYNEQFF; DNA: TGTGCCAGCAGCCCCCGTCGAGGTCGAGCGAACTCCTACAATGAGCAGTTCTTC
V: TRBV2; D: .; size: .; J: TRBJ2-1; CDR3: CASSGQHEQFF; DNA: TGTGCCAGCAGTGGGCAGCATGAGCAGTTCTTC
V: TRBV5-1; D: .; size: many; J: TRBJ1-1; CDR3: CASSLVSGSGTEAFF; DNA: TGCGCCAGCAGCTTGGTTTCAGGGTCGGGCACTGAAGCTTTCTTT
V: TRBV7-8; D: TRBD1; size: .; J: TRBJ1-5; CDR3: CASSPEIDRGLPYSNQPQHF; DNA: TGTGCCAGCAGCCCAGAAATCGACAGGGGGCTTCCTTATAGCAATCAGCCCCAGCATTTT
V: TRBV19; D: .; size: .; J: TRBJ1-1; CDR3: CASTEGGRYTEAFF; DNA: TGTGCCAGTACCGAGGGCGGGCGATATACTGAAGCTTTCTTT
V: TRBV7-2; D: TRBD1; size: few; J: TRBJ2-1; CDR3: CASSLGHRDRDYNEQFF; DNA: TGTGCCAGCAGCTTAGGCCACCGGGACAGGGACTACAATGAGCAGTTCTTC
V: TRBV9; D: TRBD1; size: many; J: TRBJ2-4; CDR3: CASSRGQGANIQYF; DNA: TGTGCCAGCAGCAGGGGACAGGGAGCAAACATTCAGTACTTC
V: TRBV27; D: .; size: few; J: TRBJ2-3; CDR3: CASSLATRSDTQYF; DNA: TGTGCCAGCAGTTTAGCTACTAGATCGGATACGCAGTATTTT
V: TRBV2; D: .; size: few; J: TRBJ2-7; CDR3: CASSVASDAYEQYF; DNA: TGTGCCAGCAGTGTGGCTAGCGATGCCTACGAGCAGTACTTC
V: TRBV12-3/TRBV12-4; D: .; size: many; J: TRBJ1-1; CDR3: CASTLDLGASPEAFF; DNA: TGTGCCAGCACCCTCGATTTGGGGGCGAGTCCTGAAGCTTTCTTT
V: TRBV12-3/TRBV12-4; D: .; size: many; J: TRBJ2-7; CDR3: CASSLGGPEQYF; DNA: TGTGCCAGCAGTTTGGGCGGGCCCGAGCAGTACTTC
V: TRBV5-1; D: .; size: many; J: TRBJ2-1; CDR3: CASRILGTNNEQFF; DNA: TGCGCCAGCCGCATACTAGGGACCAACAATGAGCAGTTCTTC